This TCR beta chain was recorded in a study of blood T cells in healthy people across ages. Primed by a sample-barcoded 5' primer and a J-beta primer mix, a second PCR proceeded for 7 to 11 cycles. TCRdb independently ran MiXCR on the 5' RACE reads; one entry per CDR3 protein. The sample carries around 1,000,000 distinct CDR3 sequences, almost 25% recorded once. As regards this clonotype: The antigen is undetermined.

The trim removed 3 bases at V and 6 bases at J, leaving 7 bases unmatched. CDR3 size: 16 residues. CDR1 is SNHLY, CDR2 FYNNEI, per germline. Study outcomes and limitations: No conclusive comparison of naive versus antigen-experienced cells was possible with unsorted PBMCs.

These records were also assigned to another study, of T cells of mothers and their children. That work states: The study sampled a few healthy Caucasian mothers and their six children.

The TCR originated in a girl under 10 years old in good health. Material: blood. This chain links TRBV2 with TRBJ2-1; TRBD2 matches at 11 bases. Here the CDR3 reads CASSEASGGTVNEQFF. For the CDR3, the DNA is TGTGCCAGCAGTGAGGCTAGCGGGGGGACCGTCAATGAGCAGTTCTTC.